This is a list of T cell receptor beta chains from one sample in a study of CD8 T cells in ankylosing spondylitis. MiXCR, run by TCRdb on the 5' RACE reads, gives a single entry per CDR3 protein. This table holds 190,000 or so distinct CDR3 sequences, 9.5% to 15% found once. Material: blood, either unsorted or a sorted T cell fraction (not recorded which). These receptors originate from a male donor with ankylosing spondylitis or in good health (not recorded which). Each CDR3 is given with its conserved first and last residue. The D gene is left open where the match is weak. Clone sizes are given selectively: once, few, many, or a class where the clone is expanded.

CASSLGDRELEDEQYF	TGCGCCAGCAGCTTGGGGGACAGGGAGTTAGAGGACGAGCAGTACTTC	TRBJ2-7	TRBD1	many	TRBV5-1
CASGLGQRGAEAFF	TGTGCTAGTGGTTTGGGACAGCGGGGCGCTGAAGCTTTCTTT	TRBJ1-1	-	few	TRBV12-5
CASEYVDGGVGFF	TGTGCCAGCGAGTATGTAGACGGCGGGGTAGGGTTCTTC	TRBJ2-1	-	-	TRBV2
CSVRDGKGYTF	TGCAGCGTTCGGGACGGAAAGGGCTACACCTTC	TRBJ1-2	-	many	TRBV29-1
CASARLGQENTEAFF	TGTGCCAGTGCCCGACTTGGACAGGAGAACACTGAAGCTTTCTTT	TRBJ1-1	TRBD1	-	TRBV19
CSAVGKGHGLAGDSSYNEQFF	TGCAGTGCGGTCGGGAAAGGACACGGACTAGCGGGAGATAGCTCCTACAATGAGCAGTTCTTC	TRBJ2-1	TRBD2	few	TRBV20-1
CSVAVDSYEQYF	TGCAGCGTTGCCGTGGACAGCTACGAGCAGTACTTC	TRBJ2-7	-	few	TRBV29-1
CASSLERTDTQYF	TGTGCCAGCAGCTTAGAGCGAACAGATACGCAGTATTTT	TRBJ2-3	-	few	TRBV7-6
CASSFRDDTQYF	TGTGCCAGCAGCTTCAGGGATGATACGCAGTATTTT	TRBJ2-3	-	many	TRBV11-2
CASNSGLAGDTQYF	TGCGCCAGCAATTCCGGACTAGCGGGGGATACCCAGTACTTC	TRBJ2-5	TRBD2	few	TRBV10-2
CASSYIVTDTQYF	TGTGCCAGCAGTTACATAGTTACAGATACGCAGTATTTT	TRBJ2-3	-	few	TRBV7-8
CASRPEGYNSPLHF	TGTGCCAGCAGGCCCGAGGGTTATAATTCACCCCTCCACTTT	TRBJ1-6	-	-	TRBV25-1
CAWSGQTDTQYF	TGTGCCTGGAGTGGACAGACAGATACGCAGTATTTT	TRBJ2-3	-	-	TRBV30
CASSQGMGYEQFF	TGCGCCAGCAGCCAAGGAATGGGCTATGAGCAGTTCTTC	TRBJ2-1	-	few	TRBV4-1
CASSQRGTGELYEQYF	TGCGCCAGCAGCCAACGTGGGACAGGGGAACTCTACGAGCAGTACTTC	TRBJ2-7	TRBD1	many	TRBV4-1
CAISSSGSSYNEQFF	TGTGCCATCAGTTCGTCAGGAAGCTCCTACAATGAGCAGTTCTTC	TRBJ2-1	-	many	TRBV10-3
CASSLWDRETQYF	TGTGCCAGCAGCCTTTGGGACAGGGAGACCCAGTACTTC	TRBJ2-5	TRBD1	-	TRBV6-2/TRBV6-3
CASSYGGPNYGYTF	TGTGCCAGCAGTTACGGGGGCCCTAACTATGGCTACACCTTC	TRBJ1-2	-	once	TRBV6-6
CASRDKGRREETQYF	TGTGCCAGCAGAGATAAAGGGAGGAGGGAAGAGACCCAGTACTTC	TRBJ2-5	-	-	TRBV12-3/TRBV12-4
CASRVTPQVAGANVLTF	TGTGCCAGCAGGGTTACCCCACAGGTAGCTGGGGCCAACGTCCTGACTTTC	TRBJ2-6	-	few	TRBV6-2/TRBV6-3
CASSPPDREEEQYF	TGTGCCAGCAGTCCTCCCGACAGGGAGGAAGAGCAGTACTTC	TRBJ2-7	-	many	TRBV12-3/TRBV12-4
CAISEVGGQFF	TGTGCCATCAGTGAGGTGGGAGGGCAGTTCTTC	TRBJ2-1	-	many	TRBV10-3
CASRPGSPSGNTIYF	TGCGCCAGTCGTCCTGGGAGTCCCTCTGGAAACACCATATATTTT	TRBJ1-3	-	many	TRBV5-1
CASSEWQGGQETQYF	TGCGCCAGCAGTGAGTGGCAGGGGGGGCAAGAGACCCAGTACTTC	TRBJ2-5	-	many	TRBV10-1
CASTTGRGQPMGETQYF	TGTGCCAGCACCACTGGCCGGGGACAACCTATGGGAGAGACCCAGTACTTC	TRBJ2-5	-	many	TRBV2
CASSFPGPTYEQYF	TGTGCCAGCAGCTTTCCCGGGCCCACCTACGAGCAGTACTTC	TRBJ2-7	-	few	TRBV7-9
CASSLNQIYEQYF	TGTGCCAGCAGTTTGAATCAAATCTACGAGCAGTACTTC	TRBJ2-7	-	many	TRBV12-3/TRBV12-4
CASSLDQNEQFF	TGTGCCAGCAGTCTAGACCAGAATGAGCAGTTCTTC	TRBJ2-1	-	many	TRBV27
CASSQEQGAYTGELFF	TGCGCCAGCAGCCAAGAGCAGGGGGCCTACACCGGGGAGCTGTTTTTT	TRBJ2-2	TRBD1	many	TRBV4-1
CSVVGQGLYNEQFF	TGCAGCGTTGTCGGGCAGGGCCTCTACAATGAGCAGTTCTTC	TRBJ2-1	-	-	TRBV29-1
CASSLRSGHLYEQYF	TGTGCCAGCAGTCTCCGCTCGGGACACCTTTACGAGCAGTACTTC	TRBJ2-7	-	few	TRBV27
CASSPTGLAGENTGELFF	TGTGCCAGCAGTCCCACGGGACTAGCGGGAGAGAACACCGGGGAGCTGTTTTTT	TRBJ2-2	TRBD2	many	TRBV12-3/TRBV12-4
CAWSLMNTGELFF	TGTGCCTGGAGTCTCATGAACACCGGGGAGCTGTTTTTT	TRBJ2-2	-	few	TRBV30
CSVAGLAGDTGELFF	TGCAGCGTTGCGGGACTAGCGGGGGACACCGGGGAGCTGTTTTTT	TRBJ2-2	TRBD2	many	TRBV29-1
CASSSLSGLGKRPTYNEQFF	TGTGCCAGCAGTTCTCTGAGCGGGCTAGGGAAGCGGCCGACCTACAATGAGCAGTTCTTC	TRBJ2-1	-	-	TRBV27
CASSQDFGTGLYNEQFF	TGTGCCAGCAGCCAAGATTTCGGGACAGGGCTCTACAATGAGCAGTTCTTC	TRBJ2-1	TRBD1	many	TRBV3-1
CASSGDGLYGYTF	TGTGCCAGCAGCGGAGACGGTTTATATGGCTACACCTTC	TRBJ1-2	-	-	TRBV5-6
CASGGGVNTGELVF	TGTGCCAGCGGGGGTGGGGTTAACACCGGGGAGCTGGTTTTT	TRBJ2-2	-	-	TRBV7-2
CASSWGGGPTYNEQFF	TGTGCCAGCAGCTGGGGGGGCGGCCCGACCTACAATGAGCAGTTCTTC	TRBJ2-1	-	-	TRBV7-6
CASSQAYSSVEQFF	TGCGCCAGCAGCCAAGCGTATAGCAGCGTTGAGCAGTTCTTC	TRBJ2-1	-	-	TRBV4-1
CASSQGDYTRLTQYF	TGTGCCAGCAGCCAGGGGGACTACACGAGGCTTACGCAGTATTTT	TRBJ2-3	TRBD2	many	TRBV3-1
CASSPLVGGAVEQFF	TGTGCCAGCAGCCCCCTAGTGGGGGGGGCGGTTGAGCAGTTCTTC	TRBJ2-1	-	-	TRBV7-9
CASSGTYGYTF	TGTGCCAGCAGCGGAACTTATGGCTACACCTTC	TRBJ1-2	-	-	TRBV9
CATSRDQGISETQYF	TGTGCCACCAGCAGAGATCAGGGTATTTCAGAGACCCAGTACTTC	TRBJ2-5	-	few	TRBV15
CASSLVASGIDTQYF	TGTGCCAGCAGCTTGGTGGCTAGCGGGATTGATACGCAGTATTTT	TRBJ2-3	TRBD2	few	TRBV11-2
CATSRDITRQLFF	TGTGCCACCAGCAGAGATATAACACGGCAACTGTTTTTT	TRBJ1-4	-	many	TRBV15
CASSAESGGAEAFF	TGTGCCAGCAGCGCCGAATCTGGTGGGGCTGAAGCTTTCTTT	TRBJ1-1	-	many	TRBV9
CASSGIAGVWQETQYF	TGTGCCAGCAGTGGAATAGCGGGGGTTTGGCAAGAGACCCAGTACTTC	TRBJ2-5	TRBD2	-	TRBV2
CASSSSPAIYEQYF	TGTGCCAGCAGTTCCTCCCCAGCGATTTACGAGCAGTACTTC	TRBJ2-7	-	-	TRBV27
CASSFVGVHEQFF	TGTGCCAGCAGTTTCGTCGGTGTCCATGAGCAGTTCTTC	TRBJ2-1	-	-	TRBV7-8
CASSLGLAGLRQTQYF	TGTGCCAGCAGCCTGGGACTAGCGGGACTCCGCCAGACCCAGTACTTC	TRBJ2-5	TRBD2	few	TRBV6-1
CASSVSGADTQYF	TGTGCCAGCAGCGTGAGCGGCGCAGATACGCAGTATTTT	TRBJ2-3	-	-	TRBV9
CASSLRTGTYEQYF	TGTGCCAGCAGCTTAAGGACAGGGACCTACGAGCAGTACTTC	TRBJ2-7	TRBD1	few	TRBV7-6
CASSTLPGQGGNEQFF	TGTGCCAGCAGTACTTTACCGGGACAGGGGGGCAATGAGCAGTTCTTC	TRBJ2-1	TRBD1	-	TRBV6-4
CASRPQPNTEAFF	TGTGCCAGCAGACCCCAGCCGAACACTGAAGCTTTCTTT	TRBJ1-1	-	few	TRBV25-1
CASSSGQDSYEQYF	TGCGCCAGCAGCTCGGGACAGGACTCCTACGAGCAGTACTTC	TRBJ2-7	TRBD1	few	TRBV5-1
CASSPRTSGTYEQYF	TGCGCCAGCAGCCCTCGGACTAGCGGGACCTACGAGCAGTACTTC	TRBJ2-7	TRBD2	many	TRBV4-1
CSVGEIRGRDEKLFF	TGCAGCGTTGGAGAAATCAGGGGGCGAGATGAAAAACTGTTTTTT	TRBJ1-4	TRBD1	few	TRBV29-1
CSARHPDREKLFF	TGCAGTGCTAGACACCCGGACAGGGAAAAACTGTTTTTT	TRBJ1-4	TRBD1	-	TRBV20-1
CASRQGVAYNEQFF	TGTGCCAGCAGACAGGGGGTAGCGTACAATGAGCAGTTCTTC	TRBJ2-1	TRBD1	-	TRBV7-9